What follows are 30 T cell receptor beta chains derived from one specimen sequenced in a study of T cells after posttransplantation cyclophosphamide. A marrow graft followed busulfan-fludarabine conditioning, with cyclophosphamide on days +3 and +4. TCRdb's copy holds only in-frame clones and misses some; the assay was immunoSEQ multiplex PCR. The repertoire consists of roughly 13,000 clones, none detected only once. The sample in question was PBMCs, obtained 950 to 1,200 days after allogeneic stem cell transplant with posttransplant cyclophosphamide. Receptors originate from a female patient in her 40s who received an allogeneic stem cell transplant from a related donor, was CMV-positive, and had no GVHD. Some T cells may be provided by the graft donor.

This clone has just a few counts. A much larger clone lies one base from this, so it may be a read error. This chain uses TRBV18 with TRBJ1-3, with 7 bases aligning to TRBD1. This CDR3 spans 15 amino acids. Germline assignment: CDR1 KGHSH and CDR2 LQKENI. CDR3 DNA: TGTGCCAGCTCCCTGCTGGAGGGGGCAGGAAACACCACATATTTT. This gives the protein CASSLLEGAGNTTYF.

In this sample, this clone turned up many times. The chain uses TRBV9 and TRBJ1-1, with D perhaps matching TRBD1 (5 bases). The CDR3 sequence is 14 residues long. In germline, CDR1 is SGDLS, CDR2 YYNGEE. Deletions cut 2 bases from V and 8 bases from J, with 16 bases between. CDR3 residues: CASSVGSGVGEAFF. For the CDR3, the DNA is TGTGCCAGCAGCGTCGGTTCGGGGGTGGGGGAAGCTTTCTTT.

The sample holds a few counts of this clone. The DNA of the CDR3 is TGTGCCAGCAGCCACTTGTGGACCCAGTACTTC. Its protein product is CASSHLWTQYF. The genes are TRBV6-5 and TRBJ2-5, with D unresolved. V lost 6 bases and J 7 bases, leaving 9 bases between the germline ends. CDR3 length equals 11 residues. Germline lookup yields CDR1 MNHEY and CDR2 SVGAGI.

This clone has a count of ten or more. The gene calls are TRBV27 and TRBJ1-1; D is ambiguous. CDR3 length: 14 residues. V was trimmed by 7 bases and J by 0 bases, leaving 12 bases between them. The germline V gene has CDR1 MNHEY and CDR2 SMNVEV (reference sequence). The CDR3 region is CASKWAGMNTEAFF. CDR3 nucleotide sequence: TGTGCCAGCAAATGGGCAGGTATGAACACTGAAGCTTTCTTT.

This clone has a handful of counts. The gene calls are TRBV10-3 and TRBJ2-5, with a weak D call TRBD2 (6 bases). There are 13 residues in the CDR3. Trimming removed 5 bases from V and 4 bases from J, with 11 bases in between. CDR1 and CDR2 (germline): ENHRY, SYGVKD. The CDR3 protein is CAISPRGRETQYF. The CDR3 bases are TGTGCCATCAGTCCCCGGGGGAGAGAGACCCAGTACTTC.

Note on this clone: Other DNA sequences from this sample encode an identical CDR3 as well. The chain couples TRBV27 to TRBJ2-1; 7 bases match TRBD1. Germline-derived CDR1 and CDR2 are MNHEY and SMNVEV (reference sequence). The junction had 11 bases not matched to a gene; V was cut back by 6 bases and J by 6 bases. The CDR3 spans 15 residues. The CDR3 bases are TGTGCCAGCAGCCCACGACAGGGTGATACCAATGAGCAGTTCTTC. This sequence encodes CASSPRQGDTNEQFF.

Many counts were recorded for this clone. The rearrangement joins TRBV7-9 to TRBJ1-6; tentatively, D is TRBD1 (5 bases). The V and J ends lost 1 base and 4 bases respectively, with 8 bases between them. Germline CDR1 SEHNR, CDR2 FQNEAQ (reference sequence). The CDR3 totals 15 residues. DNA for the CDR3: TGTGCCAGCAGCTTAGATGGGGGGTATAATTCACCCCTCCACTTT. Its translation: CASSLDGGYNSPLHF.

The table lists this clone with many counts. V and J are TRBV5-5 and TRBJ2-1; 7 nucleotides agree with TRBD1. Germline CDR1 and CDR2: SGHKS and YYEKEE (reference sequence). The CDR3 consists of 16 residues. V gave up 0 bases and J gave up 7 bases; unmatched junction bases: 10. In DNA form, the CDR3 reads TGTGCCAGCAGCTTGGGGGTCAGGGGGAAAGGGAATGAGCAGTTCTTC. This sequence encodes CASSLGVRGKGNEQFF. The full variable domain, rest sourced from reference TRBV5-5 and TRBJ2-1, is DAGVTQSPTHLIKTRGQQVTLRCSPISGHKSVSWYQQVLGQGPQFIFQYYEKEERGRGNFPDRFSARQFPNYSSELNVNALLLGDSALYLCASSLGVRGKGNEQFFGPGTRLTVL.

At least ten counts were recorded for this clone. The chain has TRBV6-1 and TRBJ1-1, with 10 bases that match TRBD1. The V segment lost 4 bases and the J segment 0 bases; nucleotides outside the gene matches: 2. Per the germline V gene, CDR1 is MNHNS and CDR2 is SASEGT. This CDR3 comprises 15 residues. The CDR3 protein is CASSAGTGVNTEAFF. The CDR3 region has the DNA TGTGCCAGCAGTGCCGGGACAGGGGTGAACACTGAAGCTTTCTTT.

Relative to its sample, this clone is medium-sized. CDR3 bases: TGTGCCAGTAGTATAGGGCCTTTGGATTCACCCCTCCACTTT. This gives the protein CASSIGPLDSPLHF. This chain joins TRBV19 and TRBJ1-6; D gene ambiguous. The CDR3 has 14 amino acids. V was shortened by 1 base and J by 8 bases, with 9 bases between the two germline ends. Looked up from germline, CDR1 is LNHDA and CDR2 is SQIVND (reference sequence). The full variable domain, with the rest looked up from reference TRBV19 and TRBJ1-6, is DGGITQSPKYLFRKEGQNVTLSCEQNLNHDAMYWYRQDPGQGLRLIYYSQIVNDFQKGDIAEGYSVSREKKESFPLTVTSAQKNPTAFYLCASSIGPLDSPLHFGNGTRLTVT.

The CDR3, as DNA: TGTGCCAGCAGCGCTCAGGGGGACACCGGGGAGCTGTTTTTT. Translated, it gives CASSAQGDTGELFF. V usage is TRBV9 and J usage is TRBJ2-2; 7 nucleotides agree with TRBD1. Trimming took 3 bases from V and 3 from J; bases not matched to a gene: 2. The CDR3 totals 14 residues. Germline values: CDR1 SGDLS, CDR2 YYNGEE. The variable domain in full, with the rest retrieved from reference TRBV9 and TRBJ2-2, is DSGVTQTPKHLITATGQRVTLRCSPRSGDLSVYWYQQSLDQGLQFLIQYYNGEERAKGNILERFSAQQFPDLHSELNLSSLELGDSALYFCASSAQGDTGELFFGEGSRLTVL.

This clone has at least ten counts. The genes are TRBV2 and TRBJ2-2; D gene ambiguous. The ends were cut back, 5 bases at V and 1 base at J, with 5 bases in the middle. The CDR3 loop spans 13 amino acids. The germline V gene encodes CDR1 SNHLY and CDR2 FYNNEI. Here the CDR3 DNA reads TGTGCCAGCAGTCTAAAGAACACCGGGGAGCTGTTTTTT. Translating gives CASSLKNTGELFF.

This clone was counted at least ten times. This chain links TRBV5-1 with TRBJ1-5; no firm D call. Germline CDR1 reads SGHRS; CDR2 reads YFSETQ. Trimming stripped 5 bases from V and 7 bases from J, with 13 bases between. This CDR3 contains 13 residues. The CDR3 DNA reads as TGCGCCAGCAGGGCGGCCGAGGAGCAGCCCCAGCATTTT. Protein: CASRAAEEQPQHF.

This clone was counted a few times. The genes are TRBV19 and TRBJ1-1, with 8 bases lining up with TRBD1. CDR3 length: 14 residues. Trimming at V came to 5 bases and at J to 0 bases, leaving 2 bases not matched to a gene. Germline CDR1 reads LNHDA; CDR2 reads SQIVND (reference sequence). The CDR3 region is CASSLTGVNTEAFF. CDR3 DNA: TGTGCCAGTAGTCTGACAGGGGTGAACACTGAAGCTTTCTTT.

This clone was observed at least ten times. V and J are TRBV5-5 and TRBJ2-2, with 9 bases aligning to TRBD1. After removal of 3 bases from V and 0 bases from J, the junction contained 6 bases not matched to a gene. Per the germline V gene, CDR1 is SGHKS and CDR2 is YYEKEE (reference sequence). This CDR3 is 17 amino acids long. CDR3 sequence reads: CASSSTGGFANTGELFF. The DNA for the CDR3 is TGTGCCAGCAGCTCAACAGGGGGCTTCGCGAACACCGGGGAGCTGTTTTTT. The full variable domain, rest sourced from reference TRBV5-5 and TRBJ2-2, is DAGVTQSPTHLIKTRGQQVTLRCSPISGHKSVSWYQQVLGQGPQFIFQYYEKEERGRGNFPDRFSARQFPNYSSELNVNALLLGDSALYLCASSSTGGFANTGELFFGEGSRLTVL.

This clone is medium-sized in the sample. This chain uses TRBV19 with TRBJ1-1; D call uncertain. Germline-derived CDR1 and CDR2 are LNHDA and SQIVND (reference sequence). V gave up 5 bases and J gave up 0 bases, with 7 bases separating them. CDR3 length: 13 residues. In nucleotides, the CDR3 is TGTGCCAGTAGTGTCCGGTTGAACACTGAAGCTTTCTTT. Amino acids: CASSVRLNTEAFF.

This clone appeared many times. J is TRBJ1-1 and V is TRBV7-9; 9 bases map to TRBD1. The CDR3 spans 17 residues. Germline lookup yields CDR1 SEHNR and CDR2 FQNEAQ (reference sequence). J gave up 0 bases and V 4 bases, and 9 bases lay outside the gene matches. CDR3 nucleotides: TGTGCCAGCAGCTCCTATACCGGGACAGGGATGAACACTGAAGCTTTCTTT. Residues: CASSSYTGTGMNTEAFF.

This clone has a count of ten or more. The chain combines TRBV19 with TRBJ2-3, with 7 bases aligning to TRBD2. The CDR3 length is 15 residues. Losses at the gene ends were 5 bases for V and 2 bases for J; bases not matched to a gene: 7. CDR1 is LNHDA and CDR2 is SQIVND in the germline V gene (reference sequence). This CDR3 reads CASSFQRGDTDTQYF. In nucleotides, the CDR3 is TGTGCCAGTAGTTTCCAGCGGGGAGACACAGATACGCAGTATTTT.

This clone was recorded at least ten times. The chain has TRBV10-3 and TRBJ2-2, with 14 bases that match TRBD2. Looked up from germline, CDR1 is ENHRY and CDR2 is SYGVKD. V was pared by 0 bases and J by 5 bases, with 11 bases of the junction left unmatched. CDR3 size: 20 residues. The CDR3, as DNA: TGTGCCATCAGTGAGTCGCCCTGGACTAGCGGGGGGACGTCGACCGGGGAGCTGTTTTTT. It specifies CAISESPWTSGGTSTGELFF.

In this sample, this clone turned up many times. The V and J genes are TRBV7-7 and TRBJ2-1; TRBD1 agrees at 8 bases. The CDR3 is made up of 15 amino acids. The ends lost 5 bases at V and 6 bases at J; junction bases unmatched: 9. Germline lookup yields CDR1 SSHAT and CDR2 FNYEAQ (reference sequence). This CDR3 reads CASSPTGVGSNEQFF. The CDR3 region has the DNA TGTGCCAGCAGCCCGACAGGGGTTGGTAGCAATGAGCAGTTCTTC.

This clone has at least ten counts. The chain combines TRBV11-3 with TRBJ1-1, with a tentative D call TRBD1 (6 bases). The CDR3 is 15 amino acids. Trimming removed 1 base from V and 3 bases from J, with 12 bases in between. In germline, CDR1 is SGHNT, CDR2 YENEEA. DNA of the CDR3: TGTGCCAGCAGCTTAGGTCAGGGGAGCGACACTGAAGCTTTCTTT. Translating gives CASSLGQGSDTEAFF.

This clone was observed many times. The chain uses TRBV7-9 and TRBJ2-1; the match to TRBD2 covers 7 bases. This CDR3 is built from 13 residues. J gave up 8 bases and V 6 bases, and 7 bases lay outside the gene matches. Germline CDR1 reads SEHNR; CDR2 reads FQNEAQ (reference sequence). CDR3 in DNA: TGTGCCAGCAGGAAGCCTCGGGGGGATGAGCAGTTCTTC. Residues: CASRKPRGDEQFF. The whole variable domain, filled in from reference TRBV7-9 and TRBJ2-1, reads DTGVSQNPRHKITKRGQNVTFRCDPISEHNRLYWYRQTLGQGPEFLTYFQNEAQLEKSRLLSDRFSAERPKGSFSTLEIQRTEQGDSAMYLCASRKPRGDEQFFGPGTRLTVL.

This clone was seen a handful of times. V usage is TRBV5-1 and J usage is TRBJ2-5, with D possibly being TRBD1 (6 bases). CDR1 is SGHRS and CDR2 is YFSETQ in the germline V gene. There are 15 residues in the CDR3. The V gene lost 4 bases and the J gene lost 11 bases, with 24 bases spanning the gap. Here the CDR3 DNA reads TGCGCCAGCAGCCTCAGAGGCAGGGGCTCACAGGAGCAGTACTTC. Its protein is CASSLRGRGSQEQYF.

This clone was seen ten or more times. The chain combines TRBV7-2 with TRBJ2-1, with D tentatively TRBD2 (6 bases). This CDR3 has 15 amino acids. V was trimmed by 5 bases and J by 3 bases, leaving 14 bases between them. CDR1 SGHTA and CDR2 FQGNSA come from the germline V gene. CDR3 sequence reads: CASSLGTSLYNEQFF. For the CDR3, the DNA is TGTGCCAGCAGCCTCGGGACTTCCCTCTACAATGAGCAGTTCTTC.

The chain links TRBV6-4 to TRBJ2-1, with D unclear. The CDR3 is 15 amino acids. Germline loops: CDR1 MRHNA, CDR2 SNTAGT. Trimming took off 0 bases at V and 8 bases at J, with 14 bases between the two ends. The CDR3 bases are TGTGCCAGCAGTGACTCCTACCGCACAGTCGATGAGCAGTTCTTC. This translates into CASSDSYRTVDEQFF.

This clone was found many times. V gene TRBV4-1 combines with J gene TRBJ2-7; D ambiguous. Germline loops: CDR1 MGHRA, CDR2 YSYEKL. V was pared by 1 base and J by 7 bases, with 11 bases between. There are 13 residues in the CDR3. The DNA for the CDR3 is TGCGCCAGCAGCCAAGTTGTCGGGTGGGAGCAGTACTTC. This encodes CASSQVVGWEQYF.

The table lists this clone with many counts. The same CDR3 can be traced to other DNA sequences in this sample. The chain employs TRBV4-3 and TRBJ2-7, with TRBD2 as a possible D gene (5 bases). The V and J ends lost 1 base and 2 bases respectively, with 9 bases between them. The CDR3 loop spans 14 amino acids. Germline V CDR1 and CDR2: LGHNA, YSLEER. DNA for the CDR3: TGCGCCAGCAGCCAAGCAGAGGGAACCTACGAGCAGTACTTC. Translation: CASSQAEGTYEQYF.

This clone came up many times. V gene TRBV5-8 combines with J gene TRBJ2-1, with D possibly being TRBD1 (5 bases). The length of the CDR3 is 15 residues. V lost 4 bases and J lost 6, with 17 bases in between. The germline V gene has CDR1 SGHTS and CDR2 YDEGEE. The CDR3 protein is CASSAFRLQGNEQFF. The CDR3 bases are TGTGCCAGCAGCGCCTTCCGACTCCAGGGCAATGAGCAGTTCTTC.

The table lists this clone with a few counts. The chain combines TRBV7-8 with TRBJ1-5; D is ambiguous. The CDR3 totals 15 residues. Germline V gives CDR1 SGHVS, CDR2 FQNEAQ. The germline V and J ends were trimmed by 5 bases and 5 bases, with 16 bases remaining between them. The CDR3 nucleotides read TGTGCCAGCAGCCTCATAGAAGACATATATCAGCCCCAGCATTTT. The encoded protein is CASSLIEDIYQPQHF.

This clone was picked up many times. V is TRBV11-3 and J is TRBJ2-3; D unresolved. Germline V lookup: CDR1 SGHNT, CDR2 YENEEA. CDR3 length: 18 amino acids. Trimming removed 4 bases from V and 0 bases from J, with 20 bases in between. CDR3 DNA sequence: TGTGCCAGCAGCTCACAGCTGAAACAGAGCCCTAGCACAGATACGCAGTATTTT. Translated, it gives CASSSQLKQSPSTDTQYF.